This entry concerns a single T cell receptor (beta chain). Germline CDR1 is SGHTA and CDR2 is FQGTGA. The trim removed 0 bases at V and 1 base at J, leaving 9 bases unmatched. CDR3 length: 18 residues. This entry is derived from a study of T cell changes during pregnancy in multiple sclerosis. Sequenced by immunoSEQ multiplex PCR; TCRdb stores in-frame clones only, minus some. The repertoire consists of tens of thousands of clones, with about 91% occurring once and the leading ten covering around 0.93%. Sequenced material: peripheral blood, taken in the first trimester of pregnancy. This receptor was taken from a female donor with multiple sclerosis, enrolled in a pregnancy study. The rearrangement links TRBV7-3 to TRBJ2-1, with TRBD2 matching over 7 bases. Here the CDR3 DNA reads TGTGCCAGCAGCTTAACGATCTCCGGCGGGGGTTCCTACAATGAGCAGTTCTTC. This sequence encodes CASSLTISGGGSYNEQFF.